This T cell receptor (beta chain) was recorded in a study of identical twins. CDR3 length: 15 residues. Germline lookup yields CDR1 SGHAT and CDR2 FQNNGV. The germline V and J ends were trimmed by 5 bases and 0 bases, with 13 bases remaining between them. TCRdb independently ran MiXCR on the 5' RACE reads; one entry per CDR3 protein. The data show 1.5 million to 2 million distinct CDR3 sequences, about 31% seen once. The gene calls are TRBV11-2 and TRBJ1-2; unclear D gene. The source material was cord blood. The receptor was derived from a newborn girl in good health. Written as DNA, the CDR3 is TGTGCCAGCAGCCCTGGGCGTCCAGCTAACTATGGCTACACCTTC. Translated: CASSPGRPANYGYTF.